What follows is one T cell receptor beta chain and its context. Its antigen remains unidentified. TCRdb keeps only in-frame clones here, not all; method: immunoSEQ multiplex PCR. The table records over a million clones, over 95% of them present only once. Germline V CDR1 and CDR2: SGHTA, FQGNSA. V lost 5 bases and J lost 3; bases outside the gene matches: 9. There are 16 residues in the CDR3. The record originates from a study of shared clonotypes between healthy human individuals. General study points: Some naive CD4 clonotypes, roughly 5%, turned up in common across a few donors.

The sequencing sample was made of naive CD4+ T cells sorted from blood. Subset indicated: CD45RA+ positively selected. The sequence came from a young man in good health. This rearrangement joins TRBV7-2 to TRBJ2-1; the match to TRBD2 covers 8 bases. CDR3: CASSQVVAGRYNEQFF. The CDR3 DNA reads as TGTGCCAGCAGCCAGGTGGTAGCGGGACGCTACAATGAGCAGTTCTTC.